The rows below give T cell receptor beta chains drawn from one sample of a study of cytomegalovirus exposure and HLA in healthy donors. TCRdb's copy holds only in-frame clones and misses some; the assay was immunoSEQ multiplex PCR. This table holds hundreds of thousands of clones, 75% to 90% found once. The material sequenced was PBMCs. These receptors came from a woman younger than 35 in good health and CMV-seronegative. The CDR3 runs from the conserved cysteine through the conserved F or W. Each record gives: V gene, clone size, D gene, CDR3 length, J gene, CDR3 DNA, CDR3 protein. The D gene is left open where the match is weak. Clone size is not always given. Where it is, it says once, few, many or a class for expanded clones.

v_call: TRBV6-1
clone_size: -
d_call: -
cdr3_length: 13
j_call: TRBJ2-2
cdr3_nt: TGTGCCAGCATAACAGGGTTGCACGGGGAGCTGTTTTTT
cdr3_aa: CASITGLHGELFF

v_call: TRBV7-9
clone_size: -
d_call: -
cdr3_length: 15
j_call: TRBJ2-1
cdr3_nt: TGTGCCAGCAGCTTAGGTGGGGGGTATTACAATGAGCAGTTCTTC
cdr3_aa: CASSLGGGYYNEQFF

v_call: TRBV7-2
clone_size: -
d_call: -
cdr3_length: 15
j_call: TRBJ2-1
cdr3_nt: TGTGCCAGCGGCGTAGGCCAGAACTCCTACAATGAGCAGTTCTTC
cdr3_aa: CASGVGQNSYNEQFF

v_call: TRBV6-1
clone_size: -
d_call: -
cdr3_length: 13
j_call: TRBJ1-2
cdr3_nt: TGTGCCAGCAGTATTAGGACATCAGATGGCTACACCTTC
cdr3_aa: CASSIRTSDGYTF

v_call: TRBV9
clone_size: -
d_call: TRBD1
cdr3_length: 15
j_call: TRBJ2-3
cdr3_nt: TGTGCCAGCAGCCCAGGGGGACCCCGCACAGATACGCAGTATTTT
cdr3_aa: CASSPGGPRTDTQYF

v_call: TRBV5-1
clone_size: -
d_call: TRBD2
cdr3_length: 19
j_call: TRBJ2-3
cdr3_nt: TGCGCCAGCAGCTTGGCCATCCCGCGGGGACTAGCGGGAAAGGATACGCAGTATTTT
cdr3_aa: CASSLAIPRGLAGKDTQYF

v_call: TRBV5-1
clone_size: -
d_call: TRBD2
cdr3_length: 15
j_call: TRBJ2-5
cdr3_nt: TGCGCCAGCAGCATAGGACTAGCGGGGATGGAGACCCAGTACTTC
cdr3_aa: CASSIGLAGMETQYF

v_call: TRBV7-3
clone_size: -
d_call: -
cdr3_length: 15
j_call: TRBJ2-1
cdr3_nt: TGTGCCAGCAGCTATGAAGGGACACACCCTACTGAGCAGTTCTTC
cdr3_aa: CASSYEGTHPTEQFF

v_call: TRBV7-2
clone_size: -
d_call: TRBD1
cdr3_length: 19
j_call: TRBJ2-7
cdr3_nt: TGTGCCAGCAGCTTAGGTCCCCTGGGCGCAGGGGGTATCGGCTACGAGCAGTACTTC
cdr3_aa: CASSLGPLGAGGIGYEQYF

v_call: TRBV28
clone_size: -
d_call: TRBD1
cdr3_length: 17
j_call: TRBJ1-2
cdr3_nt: TGTGCCAGCAGCACGGAACACAGGGGGGCAGCTAACTATGGCTACACCTTC
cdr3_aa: CASSTEHRGAANYGYTF

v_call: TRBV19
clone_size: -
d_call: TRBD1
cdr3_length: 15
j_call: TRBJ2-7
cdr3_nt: TGTGCCAGTAGTATTACCGGGACAGGGAGCTACGAGCAGTACTTC
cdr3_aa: CASSITGTGSYEQYF

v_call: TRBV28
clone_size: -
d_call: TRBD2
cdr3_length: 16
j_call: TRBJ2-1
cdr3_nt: TGTGCCAGCAGTTTGGGCGGGAGGGCCCCGGAATATGAGCAGTTCTTC
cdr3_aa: CASSLGGRAPEYEQFF

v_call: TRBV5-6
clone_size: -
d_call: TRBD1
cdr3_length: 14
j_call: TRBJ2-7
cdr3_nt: TGTGCCAGCAGCTTGGGACAGGGGGCCTACGAGCAGTACTTC
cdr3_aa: CASSLGQGAYEQYF

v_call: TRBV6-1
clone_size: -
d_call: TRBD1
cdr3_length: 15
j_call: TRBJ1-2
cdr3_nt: TGTGCCAGCAGTCCAAATACAGGGGGCTTGGGCGGCTACACCTTC
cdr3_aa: CASSPNTGGLGGYTF

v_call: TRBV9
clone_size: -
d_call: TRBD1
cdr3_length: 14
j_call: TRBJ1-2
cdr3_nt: TGTGCCAGCACCCGACAGGGGGCATCCTATGGCTACACCTTC
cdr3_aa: CASTRQGASYGYTF

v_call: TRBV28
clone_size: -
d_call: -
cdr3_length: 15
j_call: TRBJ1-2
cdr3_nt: TGTGCCAGCAGTACGGGGGGACGGTCTAACTATGGCTACACCTTC
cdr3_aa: CASSTGGRSNYGYTF

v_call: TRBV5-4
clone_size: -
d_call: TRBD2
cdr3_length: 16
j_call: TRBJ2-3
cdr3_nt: TGTGCCAGCAGCTTGGCCTTAGCGGGAGGGGGGGATACGCAGTATTTT
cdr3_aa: CASSLALAGGGDTQYF

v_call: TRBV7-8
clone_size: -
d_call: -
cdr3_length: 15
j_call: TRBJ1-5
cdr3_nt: TGTGCCAGCAGCTTATTTCCCAGGGGCAATCAGCCCCAGCATTTT
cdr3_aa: CASSLFPRGNQPQHF

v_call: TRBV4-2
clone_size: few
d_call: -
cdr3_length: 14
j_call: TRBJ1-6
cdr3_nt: TGTGCCAGCAGCCAAGGGGAGGGGTATTCACCCCTCCACTTT
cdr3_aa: CASSQGEGYSPLHF

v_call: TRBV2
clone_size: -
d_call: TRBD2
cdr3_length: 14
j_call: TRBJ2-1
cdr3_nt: TGTGCCAGCAGCGAGGGGACTAGTTTCGATGAGCAGTTCTTC
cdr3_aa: CASSEGTSFDEQFF

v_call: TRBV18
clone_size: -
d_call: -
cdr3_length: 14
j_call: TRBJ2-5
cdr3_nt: TGTGCCAGCTCACCAGGGGGCCAGGGGGAGACCCAGTACTTC
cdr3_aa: CASSPGGQGETQYF

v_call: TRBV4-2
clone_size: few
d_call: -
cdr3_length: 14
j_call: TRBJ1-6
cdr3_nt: TGTGCCAGCAGCCTCAGGGGCGACAATTCACCCCTCCACTTT
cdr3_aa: CASSLRGDNSPLHF

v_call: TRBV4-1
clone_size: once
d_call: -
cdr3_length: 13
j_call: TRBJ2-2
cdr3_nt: TGCGCCAGCAGCCAGCTTCTAACCGGGGAGCTGTTTTTT
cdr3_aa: CASSQLLTGELFF

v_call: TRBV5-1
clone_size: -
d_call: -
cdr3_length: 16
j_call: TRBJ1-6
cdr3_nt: TGCGCCAGCAGCTTGGCGGGGGGAACCTATAATTCACCCCTCCACTTT
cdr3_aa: CASSLAGGTYNSPLHF

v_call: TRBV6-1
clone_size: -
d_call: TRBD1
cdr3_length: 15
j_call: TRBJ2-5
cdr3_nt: TGTGCCAGCAGTCTGACAGGGGGCGCCAGGGAGACCCAGTACTTC
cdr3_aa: CASSLTGGARETQYF

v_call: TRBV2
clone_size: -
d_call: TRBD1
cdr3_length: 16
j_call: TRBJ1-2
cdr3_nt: TGTGCCAGCAGGCAGACAGGGGGCCCCCTTTCCTATGGCTACACCTTC
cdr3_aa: CASRQTGGPLSYGYTF

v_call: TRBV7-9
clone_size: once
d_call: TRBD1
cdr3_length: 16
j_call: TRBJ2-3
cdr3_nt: TGTGCCAGCAGCCCCTGGGACAGAGGGAGCACAGATACGCAGTATTTT
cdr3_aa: CASSPWDRGSTDTQYF

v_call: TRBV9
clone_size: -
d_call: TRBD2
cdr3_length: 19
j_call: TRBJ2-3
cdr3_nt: TGTGCCAGCAGCGTAGAGGGGACTAGCGGGGGGGAACCCACAGATACGCAGTATTTT
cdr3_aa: CASSVEGTSGGEPTDTQYF

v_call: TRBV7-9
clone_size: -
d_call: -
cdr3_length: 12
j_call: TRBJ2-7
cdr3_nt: TGTGCCAGCAGCTTAAGTCGAGGCGAGCAGTACTTC
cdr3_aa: CASSLSRGEQYF

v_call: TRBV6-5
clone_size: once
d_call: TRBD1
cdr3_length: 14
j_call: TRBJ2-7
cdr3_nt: TGTGCCAGCAGCGCCCTCAGGGGGAACTACGAGCAGTACTTC
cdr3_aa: CASSALRGNYEQYF

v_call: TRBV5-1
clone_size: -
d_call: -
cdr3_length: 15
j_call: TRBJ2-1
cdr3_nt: TGCGCCAGCAGCTTGGAGTTAGCGGACAACAATGAGCAGTTCTTC
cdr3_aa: CASSLELADNNEQFF

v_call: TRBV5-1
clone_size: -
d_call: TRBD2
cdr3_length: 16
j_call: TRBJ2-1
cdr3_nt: TGCGCCAGCAGCCCCCTGTGGCGGGAGGATAAGGTTGAGCAGTTCTTC
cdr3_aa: CASSPLWREDKVEQFF

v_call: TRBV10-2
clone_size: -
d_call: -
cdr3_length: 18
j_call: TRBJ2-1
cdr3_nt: TGCGCCAGCAGTGGGAAAACTAGGACCGCAAGCTCCTACAATGAGCAGTTCTTC
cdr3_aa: CASSGKTRTASSYNEQFF

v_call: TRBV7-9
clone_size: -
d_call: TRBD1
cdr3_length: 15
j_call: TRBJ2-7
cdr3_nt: TGTGCCAGCAGCTTAGGGGACAGGGGTTCCTACGAGCAGTACTTC
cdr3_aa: CASSLGDRGSYEQYF

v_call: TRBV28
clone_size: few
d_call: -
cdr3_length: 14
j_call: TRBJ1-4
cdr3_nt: TGTGCCAGCAGTTTGGGAGGGACATTAAGTGAACTGTTTTTT
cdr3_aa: CASSLGGTLSELFF

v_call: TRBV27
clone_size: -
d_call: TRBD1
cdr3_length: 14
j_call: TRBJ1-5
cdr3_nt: TGTGCCAGCAGTCCCGGGACAGGGGGAGGGCCCCAGCATTTT
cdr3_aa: CASSPGTGGGPQHF

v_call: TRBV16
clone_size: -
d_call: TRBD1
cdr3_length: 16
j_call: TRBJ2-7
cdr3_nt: TGTCTAAGTGTTTTCGCGGGACAGGGGGTTTCCTACGAGCAGTACTTC
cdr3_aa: CLSVFAGQGVSYEQYF

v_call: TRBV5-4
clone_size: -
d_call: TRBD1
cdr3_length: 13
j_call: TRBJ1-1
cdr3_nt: TGTGCCAGCAGCTGGGGCACAGGGGGAGAAGCTTTCTTT
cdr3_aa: CASSWGTGGEAFF

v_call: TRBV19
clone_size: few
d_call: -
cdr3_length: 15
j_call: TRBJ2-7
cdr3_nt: TGTGCCAGTAGCTATGGATCGCAGGGATCGGACGAGCAGTACTTC
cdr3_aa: CASSYGSQGSDEQYF

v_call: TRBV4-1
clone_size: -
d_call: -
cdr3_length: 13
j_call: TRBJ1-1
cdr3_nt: TGCGCCAGCAGCCAGAGGGGGTCTTATGAAGCTTTCTTT
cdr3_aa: CASSQRGSYEAFF

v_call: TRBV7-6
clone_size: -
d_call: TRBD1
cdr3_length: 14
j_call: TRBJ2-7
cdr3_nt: TGTGCCAGCAGCCTGGGGACAGGCTCTTACGAGCAGTACTTC
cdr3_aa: CASSLGTGSYEQYF

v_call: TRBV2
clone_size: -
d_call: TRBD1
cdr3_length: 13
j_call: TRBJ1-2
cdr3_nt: TGTGCCAGGATGACAGGGGGCGACTATGGCTACACCTTC
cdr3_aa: CARMTGGDYGYTF

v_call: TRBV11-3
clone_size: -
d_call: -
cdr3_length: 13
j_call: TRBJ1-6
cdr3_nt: TGTGCCAGCAGCTTAGTGCGTAATTCACCCCTCCACTTT
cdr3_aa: CASSLVRNSPLHF

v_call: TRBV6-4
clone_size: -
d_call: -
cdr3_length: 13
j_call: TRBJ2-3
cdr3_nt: TGTGCCAGCAGTATAGCGGTCACAGATACGCAGTATTTT
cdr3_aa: CASSIAVTDTQYF

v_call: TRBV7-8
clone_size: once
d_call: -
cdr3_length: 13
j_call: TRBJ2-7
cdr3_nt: TGTGCCAGCAGCTTAGCCCTCTCCTACGAGCAGTACTTC
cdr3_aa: CASSLALSYEQYF

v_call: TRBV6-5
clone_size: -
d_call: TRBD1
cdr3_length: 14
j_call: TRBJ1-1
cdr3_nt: TGTGCCAGCAGTTACTCGACAGGGTACCCTGAATCTTTCTTT
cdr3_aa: CASSYSTGYPESFF

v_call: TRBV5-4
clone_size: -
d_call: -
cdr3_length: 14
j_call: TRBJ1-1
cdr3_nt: TGTGCCAGCAGCCGAGGGATCTGGGACACTGAAGCTTTCTTT
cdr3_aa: CASSRGIWDTEAFF

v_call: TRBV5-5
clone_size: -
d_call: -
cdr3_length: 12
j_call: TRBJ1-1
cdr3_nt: TGTGCCAGCAGCCTACCGGGTGTTGAAGCTTTCTTT
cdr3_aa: CASSLPGVEAFF

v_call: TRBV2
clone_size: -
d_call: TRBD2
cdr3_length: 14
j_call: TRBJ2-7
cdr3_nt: TGTGCCAGCAGAGGACTAGCGGGAGGCTACGAGCAGTACTTC
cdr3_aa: CASRGLAGGYEQYF

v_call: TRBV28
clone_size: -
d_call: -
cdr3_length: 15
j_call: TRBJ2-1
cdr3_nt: TGTGCCAGCAGGGCCCCCGGGGTGAAGACTAATGAGCAGTTCTTC
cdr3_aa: CASRAPGVKTNEQFF

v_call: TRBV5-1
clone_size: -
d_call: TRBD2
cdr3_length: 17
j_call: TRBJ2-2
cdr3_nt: TGCGCCAGCAGCTTGATAAGCGGGGGGCTGAACACCGGGGAGCTGTTTTTT
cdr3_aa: CASSLISGGLNTGELFF

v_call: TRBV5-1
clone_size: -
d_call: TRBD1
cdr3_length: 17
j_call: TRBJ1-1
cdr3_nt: TGCGCCAGCAGCCCTGTGGGACAGGCGACAATGAACACTGAAGCTTTCTTT
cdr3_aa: CASSPVGQATMNTEAFF

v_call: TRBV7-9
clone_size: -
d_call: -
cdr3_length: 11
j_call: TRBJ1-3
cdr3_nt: TGTGCCTTCAGCTCTGGAAACACCATATATTTT
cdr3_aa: CAFSSGNTIYF